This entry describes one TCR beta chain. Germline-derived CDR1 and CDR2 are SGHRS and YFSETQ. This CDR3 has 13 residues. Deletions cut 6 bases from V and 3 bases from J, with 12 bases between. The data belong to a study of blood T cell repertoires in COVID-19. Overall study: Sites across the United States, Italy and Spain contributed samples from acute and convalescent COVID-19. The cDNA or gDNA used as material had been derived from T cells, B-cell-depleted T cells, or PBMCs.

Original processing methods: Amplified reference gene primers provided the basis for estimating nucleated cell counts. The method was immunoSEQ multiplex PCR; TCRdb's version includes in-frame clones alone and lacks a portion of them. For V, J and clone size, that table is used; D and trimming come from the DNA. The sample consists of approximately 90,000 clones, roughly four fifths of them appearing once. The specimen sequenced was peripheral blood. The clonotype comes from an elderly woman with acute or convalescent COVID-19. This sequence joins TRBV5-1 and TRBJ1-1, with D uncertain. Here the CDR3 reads CASTFKEDTEAFF. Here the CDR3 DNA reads TGCGCCAGCACTTTCAAGGAGGACACTGAAGCTTTCTTT.